The rows below give T cell receptor beta chains drawn from one sample of a study of CD8 T cells in Susac syndrome. TCRdb itself ran the immunoSEQ multiplex PCR reads through MiXCR, one entry per CDR3 protein. The sample consists of approximately 230,000 distinct CDR3 sequences, 85% to 95% of them appearing once. Sequencing used CD4+ T cells from PBMCs. The receptor source for this set is a human donor with multiple sclerosis. The CDR3 runs from the conserved cysteine through the conserved F or W. A D gene is named only where the DNA matches it firmly. The size entry is marked missing in some rows and otherwise reads once, few, many or a size class.

J gene: TRBJ1-3; D gene: -; clone size: -; V gene: TRBV10-3; CDR3 protein: CAISDTASSGNTIYF; CDR3 DNA: TGTGCCATCAGTGATACAGCCAGCTCCGGAAACACCATATATTTT
J gene: TRBJ2-1; D gene: TRBD2; clone size: -; V gene: TRBV5-1; CDR3 protein: CASSSGTSGSSHNEQFF; CDR3 DNA: TGCGCCAGCAGCTCCGGGACTAGCGGGAGCTCCCACAATGAGCAGTTCTTC
J gene: TRBJ2-3; D gene: TRBD1; clone size: -; V gene: TRBV27; CDR3 protein: CASSPMGNRQGAQVDTQYF; CDR3 DNA: TGTGCCAGCAGCCCCATGGGGAACCGACAGGGGGCGCAGGTGGATACGCAGTATTTT
J gene: TRBJ1-1; D gene: TRBD1; clone size: -; V gene: TRBV27; CDR3 protein: CASSTPYRGATEAFF; CDR3 DNA: TGTGCCAGCAGTACCCCCTACAGGGGAGCCACTGAAGCTTTCTTT
J gene: TRBJ1-2; D gene: -; clone size: -; V gene: TRBV6-2/TRBV6-3; CDR3 protein: CASSYGQARRYGYTF; CDR3 DNA: TGTGCCAGCAGTTACGGGCAGGCCCGCAGATATGGCTACACCTTC
J gene: TRBJ2-1; D gene: TRBD1; clone size: -; V gene: TRBV29-1; CDR3 protein: CSVNRDRSGEQFF; CDR3 DNA: TGCAGCGTGAACCGGGACAGGAGCGGGGAGCAGTTCTTC
J gene: TRBJ2-1; D gene: TRBD1; clone size: once; V gene: TRBV18; CDR3 protein: CASSPYTGGSDEQFF; CDR3 DNA: TGTGCCAGCTCACCATATACAGGGGGCTCGGATGAGCAGTTCTTC
J gene: TRBJ2-1; D gene: TRBD2; clone size: -; V gene: TRBV20-1; CDR3 protein: CSALTSGRDEQFF; CDR3 DNA: TGCAGTGCTCTGACTAGCGGGAGGGATGAGCAGTTCTTC
J gene: TRBJ1-1; D gene: -; clone size: few; V gene: TRBV7-9; CDR3 protein: CASSKGGGTEAFF; CDR3 DNA: TGTGCCAGCAGCAAGGGTGGGGGCACTGAAGCTTTCTTT
J gene: TRBJ2-5; D gene: -; clone size: -; V gene: TRBV11-1; CDR3 protein: CASSLRGLGETQYF; CDR3 DNA: TGTGCCAGCAGCTTACGAGGGCTCGGGGAGACCCAGTACTTC
J gene: TRBJ1-2; D gene: -; clone size: -; V gene: TRBV7-9; CDR3 protein: CASSLLSGYTF; CDR3 DNA: TGTGCCAGCAGCTTATTATCTGGCTACACCTTC
J gene: TRBJ2-2; D gene: TRBD1; clone size: -; V gene: TRBV5-6; CDR3 protein: CASRGQGAVTGELFF; CDR3 DNA: TGTGCCAGCAGGGGACAGGGGGCGGTCACCGGGGAGCTGTTTTTT
J gene: TRBJ2-1; D gene: -; clone size: -; V gene: TRBV3-1; CDR3 protein: CASSPAAQGSHEQFF; CDR3 DNA: TGTGCCAGCAGCCCCGCCGCCCAGGGTTCCCATGAGCAGTTCTTC
J gene: TRBJ2-1; D gene: -; clone size: -; V gene: TRBV3-1; CDR3 protein: CASSQDGGAPYNEQFF; CDR3 DNA: TGTGCCAGCAGCCAAGATGGGGGGGCGCCTTACAATGAGCAGTTCTTC
J gene: TRBJ2-7; D gene: -; clone size: few; V gene: TRBV27; CDR3 protein: CASSFNRQADEQYF; CDR3 DNA: TGTGCCAGCAGTTTTAATCGACAGGCGGACGAGCAGTACTTC
J gene: TRBJ2-7; D gene: TRBD1; clone size: -; V gene: TRBV2; CDR3 protein: CASSEAGQGYEQYF; CDR3 DNA: TGTGCCAGCAGTGAAGCGGGACAGGGGTACGAGCAGTACTTC
J gene: TRBJ2-1; D gene: -; clone size: once; V gene: TRBV10-3; CDR3 protein: CATRDPTYNEQFF; CDR3 DNA: TGTGCCACCCGGGACCCGACTTACAATGAGCAGTTCTTC
J gene: TRBJ2-2; D gene: TRBD2; clone size: -; V gene: TRBV4-1; CDR3 protein: CASRQTGGSGELFF; CDR3 DNA: TGCGCCAGCAGACAAACGGGGGGTTCCGGGGAGCTGTTTTTT
J gene: TRBJ2-3; D gene: TRBD2; clone size: -; V gene: TRBV7-9; CDR3 protein: CASSLGMAGEGDTQYF; CDR3 DNA: TGTGCCAGCAGCTTAGGAATGGCGGGAGAAGGAGATACGCAGTATTTT
J gene: TRBJ2-7; D gene: -; clone size: -; V gene: TRBV9; CDR3 protein: CASSAETGASYEQYF; CDR3 DNA: TGTGCCAGCAGTGCCGAGACCGGGGCGTCCTACGAGCAGTACTTC
J gene: TRBJ2-5; D gene: TRBD1; clone size: -; V gene: TRBV19; CDR3 protein: CATRGGRKPQETQYF; CDR3 DNA: TGTGCCACTCGAGGGGGCCGTAAACCTCAAGAGACCCAGTACTTC
J gene: TRBJ1-2; D gene: -; clone size: -; V gene: TRBV19; CDR3 protein: CASSMVNNYGYTF; CDR3 DNA: TGTGCCAGTAGTATGGTAAATAACTATGGCTACACCTTC
J gene: TRBJ1-1; D gene: -; clone size: once; V gene: TRBV7-9; CDR3 protein: CASSLQESTEAFF; CDR3 DNA: TGTGCCAGCAGCCTCCAGGAGTCCACTGAAGCTTTCTTT
J gene: TRBJ1-1; D gene: -; clone size: -; V gene: TRBV2; CDR3 protein: CASSDPAPRPQAFF; CDR3 DNA: TGTGCCAGCAGTGATCCAGCTCCCCGCCCGCAAGCTTTCTTT
J gene: TRBJ2-3; D gene: TRBD2; clone size: -; V gene: TRBV7-2; CDR3 protein: CASSLSTSGRYLTDTQYF; CDR3 DNA: TGTGCCAGCAGCTTGTCAACTAGCGGGAGGTACCTCACAGATACGCAGTATTTT
J gene: TRBJ1-2; D gene: -; clone size: -; V gene: TRBV5-1; CDR3 protein: CASSVDESGYTF; CDR3 DNA: TGCGCCAGCAGCGTCGACGAGTCGGGCTACACCTTC
J gene: TRBJ2-5; D gene: -; clone size: few; V gene: TRBV29-1; CDR3 protein: CSVDSQETQYF; CDR3 DNA: TGCAGCGTTGATAGCCAAGAGACCCAGTACTTC
J gene: TRBJ2-2; D gene: -; clone size: -; V gene: TRBV18; CDR3 protein: CASSRGTVNTGELFF; CDR3 DNA: TGTGCCAGCTCACGCGGGACAGTTAACACCGGGGAGCTGTTTTTT
J gene: TRBJ2-2; D gene: -; clone size: -; V gene: TRBV30; CDR3 protein: CAWSVGGIGELFF; CDR3 DNA: TGTGCCTGGAGTGTAGGGGGGATCGGGGAGCTGTTTTTT
J gene: TRBJ2-5; D gene: TRBD2; clone size: -; V gene: TRBV4-1; CDR3 protein: CASSQDASGGETQYF; CDR3 DNA: TGCGCCAGCAGCCAAGACGCTAGCGGGGGTGAGACCCAGTACTTC
J gene: TRBJ1-6; D gene: -; clone size: -; V gene: TRBV12-3/TRBV12-4; CDR3 protein: CASSLWGSPLHF; CDR3 DNA: TGTGCCAGCAGTTTGTGGGGATCACCCCTCCACTTT
J gene: TRBJ2-5; D gene: -; clone size: -; V gene: TRBV5-1; CDR3 protein: CASSRQAETQYF; CDR3 DNA: TGCGCCAGCAGCAGGCAGGCGGAGACCCAGTACTTC
J gene: TRBJ2-7; D gene: TRBD1; clone size: -; V gene: TRBV19; CDR3 protein: CASSSPGQGSYEQYF; CDR3 DNA: TGTGCCAGTAGTTCGCCGGGACAGGGAAGCTACGAGCAGTACTTC
J gene: TRBJ2-7; D gene: -; clone size: -; V gene: TRBV7-9; CDR3 protein: CASSSWDEQYF; CDR3 DNA: TGTGCCAGCAGCTCCTGGGACGAGCAGTACTTC
J gene: TRBJ2-1; D gene: -; clone size: few; V gene: TRBV7-3; CDR3 protein: CASSADSLVQFF; CDR3 DNA: TGTGCCAGCAGCGCGGACAGCTTGGTGCAGTTCTTC
J gene: TRBJ2-7; D gene: TRBD2; clone size: -; V gene: TRBV3-1; CDR3 protein: CASSQGLVPYEQYF; CDR3 DNA: TGTGCCAGCAGCCAGGGACTAGTACCCTACGAGCAGTACTTC
J gene: TRBJ1-1; D gene: -; clone size: -; V gene: TRBV4-1; CDR3 protein: CATETDLLNTEAFF; CDR3 DNA: TGCGCCACAGAGACAGACCTTTTGAACACTGAAGCTTTCTTT
J gene: TRBJ1-1; D gene: -; clone size: -; V gene: TRBV19; CDR3 protein: CASGPHSGMNTEAFF; CDR3 DNA: TGTGCCAGTGGCCCCCACAGCGGAATGAACACTGAAGCTTTCTTT
J gene: TRBJ2-3; D gene: TRBD2; clone size: -; V gene: TRBV2; CDR3 protein: CASSSGPGTQYF; CDR3 DNA: TGTGCCAGTTCTAGCGGCCCAGGCACGCAGTATTTT
J gene: TRBJ2-2; D gene: -; clone size: -; V gene: TRBV9; CDR3 protein: CASSVALEGGELFF; CDR3 DNA: TGTGCCAGCAGCGTAGCGTTGGAGGGCGGGGAGCTGTTTTTT
J gene: TRBJ2-5; D gene: TRBD1; clone size: -; V gene: TRBV12-3/TRBV12-4; CDR3 protein: CASSLAGQGYQETQYF; CDR3 DNA: TGTGCCAGCAGTTTAGCGGGACAGGGGTATCAAGAGACCCAGTACTTC
J gene: TRBJ2-7; D gene: -; clone size: once; V gene: TRBV20-1; CDR3 protein: CSARGPTGEQYF; CDR3 DNA: TGCAGTGCTAGGGGGCCCACGGGGGAGCAGTACTTC
J gene: TRBJ2-3; D gene: TRBD2; clone size: -; V gene: TRBV12-5; CDR3 protein: CASGLGTSGIADTQYF; CDR3 DNA: TGTGCTAGTGGTTTGGGGACTAGCGGGATTGCAGATACGCAGTATTTT
J gene: TRBJ1-1; D gene: -; clone size: -; V gene: TRBV6-6; CDR3 protein: CASRESGRRGTEAFF; CDR3 DNA: TGTGCCAGCAGGGAATCGGGACGGCGAGGGACTGAAGCTTTCTTT
J gene: TRBJ2-5; D gene: TRBD1; clone size: -; V gene: TRBV5-4; CDR3 protein: CASSGSDRLQETQYF; CDR3 DNA: TGTGCCAGCAGCGGATCGGACAGGCTACAAGAGACCCAGTACTTC
J gene: TRBJ2-3; D gene: -; clone size: -; V gene: TRBV5-1; CDR3 protein: CASGAGITDTQYF; CDR3 DNA: TGCGCCAGCGGAGCGGGTATCACAGATACGCAGTATTTT
J gene: TRBJ1-1; D gene: -; clone size: once; V gene: TRBV27; CDR3 protein: CASSLGSGRRNTEAFF; CDR3 DNA: TGTGCCAGCAGTTTGGGGTCCGGACGGAGGAACACTGAAGCTTTCTTT
J gene: TRBJ2-2; D gene: TRBD1; clone size: -; V gene: TRBV16; CDR3 protein: CASSQGKGAQVTGELFF; CDR3 DNA: TGTGCCAGCAGCCAAGGAAAGGGGGCGCAGGTCACCGGGGAGCTGTTTTTT
J gene: TRBJ2-1; D gene: TRBD2; clone size: -; V gene: TRBV28; CDR3 protein: CGGGGSYNEQFF; CDR3 DNA: TGTGGGGGGGGAGGCTCCTACAATGAGCAGTTCTTC
J gene: TRBJ2-1; D gene: TRBD2; clone size: -; V gene: TRBV29-1; CDR3 protein: CSVEGLAVNTVNEQFF; CDR3 DNA: TGCAGCGTTGAAGGACTAGCGGTGAACACCGTCAATGAGCAGTTCTTC
J gene: TRBJ2-4; D gene: -; clone size: -; V gene: TRBV20-1; CDR3 protein: CSARDRGPTDQYF; CDR3 DNA: TGCAGTGCTAGAGATCGGGGCCCCACGGACCAGTACTTC
J gene: TRBJ2-4; D gene: -; clone size: -; V gene: TRBV6-6; CDR3 protein: CASSLTGSQNIQYF; CDR3 DNA: TGTGCCAGCAGCCTTACAGGAAGCCAAAACATTCAGTACTTC